This T cell receptor (beta chain) is from a study of T cell repertoires in cytomegalovirus infection (dated by TCRdb to between 2018 and 2021). In the study overall: The HLA type of each donor mattered for the analysis, because public TCR beta signatures pointed to carriage of CMV infection along with the matching HLA type. General findings and caveats noted by the study authors: The ex vivo response was dominated by HLA-C-restricted CMV-specific TCR beta clonotypes, which also provided the single most frequent clonotype in two of eight donors. Cumulative frequency of public TCR beta family members discriminated carriers of CMV infection plus the relevant HLA type in this cohort and an independent roughly 330-donor cohort.

In the germline V gene, CDR1 corresponds to ENHRY and CDR2 to SYGVKD. After removal of 4 bases from V and 0 bases from J, the junction retains 5 bases not matched to a gene. From its cysteine to its phenylalanine, the CDR3 spans 16 amino acids. Solely the CDR3 DNA is kept, with 48 bases framed from the first base. These reads were obtained on an Illumina HiSeq 1500. The public reads were quality trimmed at Q25 with fastp and then assembled into clones with MiXCR by TCRdb, keeping productive beta chains. Merged by CDR3 protein, the rows form single entries marked with the most common genes and DNA. The sample contains 200,000 to 300,000 distinct CDR3 sequences, roughly 13% of them found a single time. About 8.7% of the sample lies in the top ten. Turning to this clonotype: The antigen this receptor binds is unknown. Base quality data are lacking; no much larger clone is found one base away.

The receptor was isolated from a human donor in good health (CMV status not recorded). Some clones in this sample may be carry-over from other donors' samples. The rearranged chain carries TRBV10-3 and TRBJ1-3, with 8 middle bases fitting TRBD1. Specimen: PBMCs. The DNA sequence is TGTGCCATCAGTGGGGGACAGGTCCCCTCTGGAAACACCATATATTTT. Its translation is CAISGGQVPSGNTIYF.